Each of the 14 T cell receptor beta chains below was sequenced from the same sample in a study of neurological immune-mediated disorders. TCRdb analysed the 5' RACE reads with MiXCR anew, one entry per CDR3 protein. The data contain 30,000 to 50,000 distinct CDR3 sequences, approximately 7.2% of them singletons. The sequenced sample consisted of CD4+ T cells from blood. Receptors were obtained from a man in his fifties or sixties in good health.

In its sample, this clonotype was seen many times. This chain links TRBV28 with TRBJ2-3; D uncertain. This CDR3 contains 13 residues. CDR1 is MDHEN, CDR2 SYDVKM, per germline. Trimming shortened V by 8 bases and J by 0 bases, and 9 bases separated the two germline ends. The CDR3 loop is CASRRASTDTQYF. The CDR3 DNA follows: TGTGCCAGCCGGCGCGCTAGCACAGATACGCAGTATTTT.

This clonotype was counted at least ten times. The V call is TRBV20-1, the J call TRBJ2-1, with 13 nucleotides matching TRBD2. Germline CDR1 reads DFQATT; CDR2 reads SNEGSKA (reference sequence). This CDR3 spans 15 amino acids. V lost 6 bases, J lost 4 bases, and 6 bases stayed unmatched. The CDR3, as DNA: TGCAGTGCGCCCAGGACTAGCGGGGGTTACAATGAGCAGTTCTTC. This encodes CSAPRTSGGYNEQFF.

This chain joins TRBV19 and TRBJ1-2, with 8 bases aligning to TRBD1. The ends lost 6 bases at V and 2 bases at J; junction bases unmatched: 5. In germline, CDR1 is LNHDA, CDR2 SQIVND (reference sequence). The length of the CDR3 is 14 residues. The CDR3 DNA sequence: TGTGCCAGTAGCACGTCAGGGGGCAACTATGGCTACACCTTC. Its translation: CASSTSGGNYGYTF. Looking up the rest from reference TRBV19 and TRBJ1-2 gives the full variable domain: DGGITQSPKYLFRKEGQNVTLSCEQNLNHDAMYWYRQDPGQGLRLIYYSQIVNDFQKGDIAEGYSVSREKKESFPLTVTSAQKNPTAFYLCASSTSGGNYGYTFGSGTRLTVV.

This clonotype was counted only a few times. The V call is TRBV7-3, the J call TRBJ1-1; tentative D call: TRBD1 (5 bases). This CDR3 has 15 amino acids. V was cut by 0 bases and J by 1 base, with 9 bases left in between. The germline gives CDR1 SGHTA, CDR2 FQGTGA. This chain's CDR3 is CASSLTGGPNTEAFF. CDR3 nucleotides: TGTGCCAGCAGCTTAACGGGGGGACCGAACACTGAAGCTTTCTTT.

The table lists this clonotype with many counts. The chain has TRBV7-2 and TRBJ2-3; the match to TRBD2 covers 15 bases. Germline loops: CDR1 SGHTA, CDR2 FQGNSA. The ends lost 8 bases at V and 6 bases at J; junction bases unmatched: 6. This CDR3 region has 15 residues. CDR3 protein: CASPDGLAGGDTQYF. The CDR3 DNA reads as TGTGCCAGCCCCGACGGACTAGCGGGAGGGGATACGCAGTATTTT.

The rearrangement joins TRBV20-1 to TRBJ1-5, with a tentative D call TRBD1 (6 bases). CDR1 DFQATT and CDR2 SNEGSKA come from the germline V gene (reference sequence). CDR3 length equals 13 residues. Trimming took off 5 bases at V and 4 bases at J, with 12 bases between the two ends. The DNA of the CDR3 is TGCAGTGCTGCAAACAGGGTTAATCAGCCCCAGCATTTT. Translation gives CSAANRVNQPQHF.

The V gene is TRBV10-3, the J gene TRBJ2-6; 8 nucleotides match TRBD1. The CDR3 extends over 16 amino acids. The V gene end was trimmed by 7 bases and the J gene end by 0 bases; junction bases not matched to a gene: 5. The V gene's germline CDR1 is ENHRY and CDR2 SYGVKD. CDR3 sequence reads: CAITGQGSSGANVLTF. As DNA, the CDR3 is TGTGCCATCACCGGACAGGGAAGCTCTGGGGCCAACGTCCTGACTTTC.

In its sample, this clonotype was seen many times. V and J are TRBV7-2 and TRBJ2-7; D gene unclear. Germline CDR1 and CDR2: SGHTA and FQGNSA. Trimming shortened V by 5 bases and J by 3 bases, and 17 bases separated the two germline ends. CDR3 size: 15 residues. The CDR3 loop reads CASSPIHVPYYEQYF. The CDR3 coding sequence is TGTGCCAGCAGCCCCATTCACGTACCTTACTACGAGCAGTACTTC.

The chain has TRBV4-2 and TRBJ1-5, with unresolved D. V lost 0 bases and J 5 bases, leaving 11 bases between the germline ends. This CDR3 has 15 amino acids. CDR1 and CDR2 (germline): LGHNA, YNFKEQ. CDR3 loop: CASSQDGQEDQPQHF. The DNA for the CDR3 is TGTGCCAGCAGCCAAGATGGGCAGGAAGATCAGCCCCAGCATTTT.

This clonotype has ten or more counts. The V and J genes are TRBV20-1 and TRBJ2-1, with D possibly TRBD2 on 6 matching bases. From germline, CDR1 is DFQATT and CDR2 SNEGSKA (reference sequence). The CDR3 extends over 15 amino acids. The V gene lost 0 bases and the J gene lost 5 bases, with 14 bases spanning the gap. CDR3 loop: CSAREAGLRNNEQFF. In DNA, the CDR3 is TGCAGTGCTAGAGAGGCGGGGCTCCGTAACAATGAGCAGTTCTTC.

In its sample, this clonotype was seen many times. This chain links TRBV11-1 with TRBJ2-7, with D unresolved. The V gene's germline CDR1 is SGHAT and CDR2 FQDESV (reference sequence). The CDR3 contains 12 residues. The V and J ends lost 3 bases and 3 bases respectively, with 6 bases between them. DNA of the CDR3: TGTGCCAGCAGCTTCGGAGACTACGAGCAGTACTTC. Protein product: CASSFGDYEQYF.

There are many counts of this clonotype. The chain combines TRBV4-2 with TRBJ2-5; a weak D match, TRBD2 (6 bases). CDR3 length: 17 residues. The V gene lost 1 base and the J gene lost 2 bases, with 17 bases spanning the gap. Germline CDR1 and CDR2: LGHNA and YNFKEQ. CDR3 amino acids: CASSQAVRGRLQETQYF. The DNA of the CDR3 is TGTGCCAGCAGCCAAGCCGTACGGGGGAGGTTGCAAGAGACCCAGTACTTC.

This clonotype was observed many times. The chain is built from TRBV7-9 and TRBJ1-5; TRBD1 agrees at 7 bases. The CDR3 length is 13 residues. The germline V gene has CDR1 SEHNR and CDR2 FQNEAQ (reference sequence). V was clipped by 2 bases and J by 5 bases; unmatched bases: 0. CDR3 residues: CASSLQGDQPQHF. CDR3 DNA sequence: TGTGCCAGCAGCTTACAGGGGGATCAGCCCCAGCATTTT.

This clonotype was counted at least ten times. The genes are TRBV5-1 and TRBJ2-2; 8 nucleotides line up with TRBD2. This CDR3 is built from 15 residues. The germline CDR1 and CDR2 sequences are SGHRS and YFSETQ. The J segment lost 4 bases and the V segment lost 4 bases, leaving 6 bases of the junction unmatched. CDR3 protein: CASSPGGSGTGELFF. The CDR3 coding sequence is TGCGCCAGCAGCCCGGGGGGGTCGGGCACCGGGGAGCTGTTTTTT.